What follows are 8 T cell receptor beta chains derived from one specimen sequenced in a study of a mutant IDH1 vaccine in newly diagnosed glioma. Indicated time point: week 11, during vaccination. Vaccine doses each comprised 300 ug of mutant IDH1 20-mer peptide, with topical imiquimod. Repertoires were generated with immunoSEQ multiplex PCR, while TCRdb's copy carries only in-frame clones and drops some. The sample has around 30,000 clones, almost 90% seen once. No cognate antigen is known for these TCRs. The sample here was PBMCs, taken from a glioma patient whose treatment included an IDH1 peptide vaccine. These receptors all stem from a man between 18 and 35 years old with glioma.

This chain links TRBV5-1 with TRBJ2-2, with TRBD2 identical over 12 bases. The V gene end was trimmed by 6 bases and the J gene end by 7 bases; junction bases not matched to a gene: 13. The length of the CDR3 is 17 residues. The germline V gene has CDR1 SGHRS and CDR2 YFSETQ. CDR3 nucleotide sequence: TGCGCCAGCAAGAGGCTAGCGGGAGGGCCGTACGGCGGGGAGCTGTTTTTT. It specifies CASKRLAGGPYGGELFF.

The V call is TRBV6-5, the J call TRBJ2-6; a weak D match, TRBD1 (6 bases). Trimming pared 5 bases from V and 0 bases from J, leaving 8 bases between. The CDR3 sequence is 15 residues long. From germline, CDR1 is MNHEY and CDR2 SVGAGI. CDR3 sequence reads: CASSTTGSGANVLTF. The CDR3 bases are TGTGCCAGCAGTACGACAGGCTCTGGGGCCAACGTCCTGACTTTC.

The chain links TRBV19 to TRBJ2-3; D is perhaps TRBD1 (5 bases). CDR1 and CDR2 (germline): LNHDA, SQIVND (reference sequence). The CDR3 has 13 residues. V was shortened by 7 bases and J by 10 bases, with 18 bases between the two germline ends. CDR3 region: CASTKGSPSAQYF. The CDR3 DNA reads TGTGCCAGTACCAAGGGGTCCCCAAGTGCGCAGTATTTT. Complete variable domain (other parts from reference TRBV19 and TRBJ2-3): DGGITQSPKYLFRKEGQNVTLSCEQNLNHDAMYWYRQDPGQGLRLIYYSQIVNDFQKGDIAEGYSVSREKKESFPLTVTSAQKNPTAFYLCASTKGSPSAQYFGPGTRLTVL.

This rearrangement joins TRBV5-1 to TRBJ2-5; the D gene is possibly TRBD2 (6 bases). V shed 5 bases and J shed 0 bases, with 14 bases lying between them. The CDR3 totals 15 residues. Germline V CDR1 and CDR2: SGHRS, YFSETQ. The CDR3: CASSRDPGDQETQYF. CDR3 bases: TGCGCCAGCAGTCGGGACCCGGGAGACCAAGAGACCCAGTACTTC.

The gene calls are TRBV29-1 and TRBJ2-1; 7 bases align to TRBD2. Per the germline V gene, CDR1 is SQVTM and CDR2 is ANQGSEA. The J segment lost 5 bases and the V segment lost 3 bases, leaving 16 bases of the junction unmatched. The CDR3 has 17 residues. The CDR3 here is CSVEGREPFGINNEQFF. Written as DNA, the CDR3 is TGCAGCGTTGAGGGGCGGGAGCCCTTTGGTATAAACAATGAGCAGTTCTTC.

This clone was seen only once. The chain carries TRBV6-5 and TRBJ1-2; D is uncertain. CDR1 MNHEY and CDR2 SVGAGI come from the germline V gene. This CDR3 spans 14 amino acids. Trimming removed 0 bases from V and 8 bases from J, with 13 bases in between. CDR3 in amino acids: CASSYSGLRSGYTF. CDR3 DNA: TGTGCCAGCAGTTACTCCGGACTGCGCAGCGGCTACACCTTC.

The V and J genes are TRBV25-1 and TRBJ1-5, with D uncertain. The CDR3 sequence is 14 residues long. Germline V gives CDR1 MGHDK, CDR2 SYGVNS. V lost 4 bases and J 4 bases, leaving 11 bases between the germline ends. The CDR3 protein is CASSGIGLNQPQHF. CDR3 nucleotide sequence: TGTGCCAGCAGTGGTATAGGCTTAAATCAGCCCCAGCATTTT. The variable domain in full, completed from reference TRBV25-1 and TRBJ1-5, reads EADIYQTPRYLVIGTGKKITLECSQTMGHDKMYWYQQDPGMELHLIHYSYGVNSTEKGDLSSESTVSRIRTEHFPLTLESARPSHTSQYLCASSGIGLNQPQHFGDGTRLSIL.

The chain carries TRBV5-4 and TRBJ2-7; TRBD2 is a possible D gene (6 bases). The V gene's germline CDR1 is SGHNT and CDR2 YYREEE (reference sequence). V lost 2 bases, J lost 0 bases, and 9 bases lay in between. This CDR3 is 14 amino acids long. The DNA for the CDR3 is TGTGCCAGCAGCTTAGCGGGTCCCTCCTACGAGCAGTACTTC. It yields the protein CASSLAGPSYEQYF.